A selection of T cell receptor beta chains follows, all from one sample in a study of blood T cell repertoires in COVID-19. Sequencing was performed with immunoSEQ multiplex PCR; in TCRdb, only in-frame clones are kept and a portion is missing. Among hundreds of thousands of clones listed, 90% were seen once. The sequenced sample consisted of PBMCs or T cells enriched from blood (not recorded which). These TCRs come from a man in his 60s who had recovered from COVID-19. The CDR3 runs from the conserved cysteine through the conserved F or W. D genes are given only for firm matches. Some rows have no size entry. The others give once, few or many, or a class for an expanded clone.

j_gene	d_gene	v_gene	abundance	CDR3nt	CDR3aa
TRBJ1-5	NA	TRBV15	once	TGTGCCACCAGCCGACCCCAGGGTAGCAATCAGCCCCAGCATTTT	CATSRPQGSNQPQHF
TRBJ2-7	NA	TRBV6-5	few	TGTGCCAGCAACCCTCGGACAGACTCCTACGAGCAGTACTTC	CASNPRTDSYEQYF
TRBJ1-6	TRBD1	TRBV6-6	NA	TGTGCCAGCACCTTACAGGGGAGCTCCTATAATTCACCCCTCCACTTT	CASTLQGSSYNSPLHF
TRBJ2-7	TRBD1	TRBV18	NA	TGTGCCAGCTCACCGGACAGGGGCGAGCAGTACTTC	CASSPDRGEQYF
TRBJ1-1	NA	TRBV9	NA	TGTGCCAGCAGCACAAGCTCGACTTCGAACACTGAAGCTTTCTTT	CASSTSSTSNTEAFF
TRBJ1-5	NA	TRBV10-3	NA	TGTGCCATCAGTGAGTCGAACGGGAATCAGCCCCAGCATTTT	CAISESNGNQPQHF
TRBJ1-1	NA	TRBV27	NA	TGTGCCAGCAGTTTATTTCGGGGAACTGAAGCTTTCTTT	CASSLFRGTEAFF
TRBJ2-1	NA	TRBV11-2	NA	TGTGCCAGCAGCTTTGTAGGGGACAATGAGCAGTTCTTC	CASSFVGDNEQFF
TRBJ1-6	NA	TRBV7-9	NA	TGTGCCAGCAGCTTAGTACAGGGCGGTTATTCACCCCTCCACTTT	CASSLVQGGYSPLHF
TRBJ2-3	TRBD1	TRBV12-5	NA	TGTGCTAGTGGTTTTAGACAGGGGTTGAGGGATACGCAGTATTTT	CASGFRQGLRDTQYF
TRBJ2-1	TRBD2	TRBV18	NA	TGTGCCAGCTCACGACTAGCGACATCCCAGAGCTCCTACAATGAGCAGTTCTTC	CASSRLATSQSSYNEQFF
TRBJ1-2	NA	TRBV4-1	NA	TGCGCCAGCAGCCGTAGGGTACAGGACTATGGCTACACCTTC	CASSRRVQDYGYTF
TRBJ1-1	NA	TRBV18	NA	TGTGCCAGCTCCCCTGCGGTGGGTGAAGCTTTCTTT	CASSPAVGEAFF
TRBJ2-1	NA	TRBV10-3	NA	TGTGCCATCAGATCCACAGAGGGCAATGAGCAGTTCTTC	CAIRSTEGNEQFF
TRBJ1-3	NA	TRBV7-2	NA	TGTGCCAGCAGCTTATTTGAGGGGGTAGGAGGAAACACCATATATTTT	CASSLFEGVGGNTIYF
TRBJ1-1	NA	TRBV27	NA	TGTGCCAGCAGTTTAGCACGAGGTGGCACTGAAGCTTTCTTT	CASSLARGGTEAFF
TRBJ1-2	TRBD1	TRBV29-1	once	TGCAGCGTCATTCCCGGGACAGGGGACCGTGGTGGCGGCTACACCTTC	CSVIPGTGDRGGGYTF
TRBJ1-5	NA	TRBV5-5	NA	TGTGCCAACCCGTCGACAGAAACTAGCAATCAGCCCCAGCATTTT	CANPSTETSNQPQHF
TRBJ2-7	NA	TRBV18	NA	TGTGCCAGCTCACCACGGAGGGGGCCTTCCTACGAGCAGTACTTC	CASSPRRGPSYEQYF
TRBJ2-1	TRBD2	TRBV10-3	NA	TGTGCCATCAGTGTTGGGCGGGAGGCCGTAAATGAGCAGTTCTTC	CAISVGREAVNEQFF
TRBJ1-4	NA	TRBV2	few	TGTGCCAGCAGTTGGGCAGGCGTTGAAAAACTGTTTTTT	CASSWAGVEKLFF
TRBJ2-1	TRBD1	TRBV18	NA	TGTGCCAGCTCACCACTAACAGGGGGTGGGAATGAGCAGTTCTTC	CASSPLTGGGNEQFF
TRBJ2-7	NA	TRBV18	once	TGTGCCAGCTCTCCCGACAGGACCTACGAGCAGTACTTC	CASSPDRTYEQYF
TRBJ2-1	NA	TRBV7-9	NA	TGTGCCAGCAGCCCAGGACAGAAACCCTACAATGAGCAGTTCTTC	CASSPGQKPYNEQFF
TRBJ1-2	NA	TRBV7-3	once	TGTGCCAGCAGCTTAATTCACGGAGGATATGGCTACACCTTC	CASSLIHGGYGYTF
TRBJ2-4	NA	TRBV4-1	NA	TGCGCCAGCAGCCAAGAGCAATCAGGAGGACACATTCAGTACTTC	CASSQEQSGGHIQYF
TRBJ1-2	TRBD1	TRBV19	NA	TGTGCCAGTAGTACCTCCCCTGGGACAGGGGGAGGCTACACCTTC	CASSTSPGTGGGYTF
TRBJ1-2	NA	TRBV5-6	NA	TGTGCCAGCAGCTTGGGACAGCACTATGGCTACACCTTC	CASSLGQHYGYTF
TRBJ1-5	TRBD1	TRBV19	NA	TGTGCCAGTAGTAGACAGGGGAGGATCAATCAGCCCCAGCATTTT	CASSRQGRINQPQHF
TRBJ2-1	TRBD2	TRBV7-9	NA	TGTGCCAGCGAGGAGAGGACTAGCGGGAGTAATGTCGATGAGCAGTTCTTC	CASEERTSGSNVDEQFF
TRBJ2-1	TRBD2	TRBV5-1	NA	TGCGCCAGCAGCCCAAGGGGACTAGCGGGAGGGTCGGGCTACAATGAGCAGTTCTTC	CASSPRGLAGGSGYNEQFF
TRBJ2-5	NA	TRBV14	NA	TGTGCCAGCAGCCAAGCGGGGTATCGGGCGTACCAAGAGACCCAGTACTTC	CASSQAGYRAYQETQYF
TRBJ2-3	TRBD2	TRBV5-1	NA	TGCGCCAGCGGGCGCCTAGCGGGGGGTACTAGCACAGATACGCAGTATTTT	CASGRLAGGTSTDTQYF
TRBJ2-1	NA	TRBV12-3/TRBV12-4	NA	TGTGCCAGCAGTCCGTCTAATGAGCAGTTCTTC	CASSPSNEQFF
TRBJ2-7	NA	TRBV7-9	NA	TGTGCCAGCAGCGGCGCGCTGGGGACAACGTTCCTACCGTGGGAGCAGTACTTC	CASSGALGTTFLPWEQYF
TRBJ1-6	NA	TRBV19	few	TGTGCCAGTAGTGACCGGGGTCCCCACAGTGGTTCACCCCTCCACTTT	CASSDRGPHSGSPLHF
TRBJ1-2	NA	TRBV15	NA	TGTGCCACCCTCAATAGGGAGGGTGGCTACACCTTC	CATLNREGGYTF
TRBJ2-5	TRBD1	TRBV4-2	NA	TGTGCCAGCAGCCAAGGGACAGGGACAGAGACCCAGTACTTC	CASSQGTGTETQYF
TRBJ2-5	NA	TRBV12-3/TRBV12-4	NA	TGTGCCAGCAGTTTAGTTGGGACTCAGACCCAGTACTTC	CASSLVGTQTQYF
TRBJ2-2	TRBD2	TRBV10-2	NA	TGCGCCATCATTGGAGCGGGAGGGTTTGGCGGGGAGCTGTTTTTT	CAIIGAGGFGGELFF
TRBJ1-1	NA	TRBV5-5	NA	TGTGCCAGCAGCTTGCAGGGAATTGAAGCTTTCTTT	CASSLQGIEAFF
TRBJ1-6	NA	TRBV7-8	NA	TGTGCCAGCAGCTTAGGCGCACAGGTTAATTCACCCCTCCACTTT	CASSLGAQVNSPLHF
TRBJ1-1	NA	TRBV10-3	NA	TGTGCCATCAGGGACAGTGTGAACACTGAAGCTTTCTTT	CAIRDSVNTEAFF